This paragraph covers one TCR beta chain sequence. The antigen remains undetermined. This sample was included in a study of blood T cells in healthy people across ages. For the study at large: Template switching caught about one barcoded beta molecule for each two T cells.

The second PCR ran roughly 6 to 11 cycles with a sample-barcoded 5' primer and J-beta primers. TCRdb re-called the 5' RACE reads through MiXCR, storing one row per CDR3 protein. The repertoire has roughly 2 million distinct CDR3 sequences, approximately 50% of them found once; the top ten carry roughly 2.1%. The CDR3 runs 13 residues. CDR1 is ENHRY, CDR2 SYGVKD, per germline. Study-wide points: Per million T cells, the diversity of TCR beta decreased roughly linearly as age advanced.

This TCR derives from a woman between 35 and 50 years old in good health. The V and J genes are TRBV10-3 and TRBJ2-7; possible D gene TRBD2, 6 bases. Judging by the DNA end, TRBJ2-5 fits better; the J call may be wrong. Input material: blood. Here the CDR3 DNA reads TGTGCCATCAGTGACACTAGCTCGGAGACCCAGTACTTC. Protein sequence: CAISDTSSETQYF.